The source of this T cell receptor (beta chain) is a study of cytomegalovirus exposure and HLA in healthy donors. Trimming removed 3 bases at V and 5 bases at J, with 16 bases between. CDR3 length equals 15 residues. Germline values: CDR1 GTSNPN, CDR2 SVGIG (reference sequence). The PCR contained 60 Vbeta and 13 Jbeta primers. The data were produced by immunoSEQ multiplex PCR, yet TCRdb's version contains in-frame clones alone and is incomplete. In the table there are fewer than 200,000 clones, roughly 10% of which are singletons. The source material was PBMCs. This TCR was recovered from a woman in her 30s in good health and CMV-seropositive. V and J are TRBV30 and TRBJ2-2, with a weak D call TRBD2 (5 bases). CDR3 DNA: TGTGCCTGGAGCCCCGTCCGGGATCGGACCGGGGAGCTGTTTTTT. It is translated as CAWSPVRDRTGELFF.